This TCR beta chain was captured by sequencing in a study of pediatric ulcerative colitis. V lost 0 bases to trimming and J lost 7 bases; unmatched junction nucleotides: 7. The CDR3 extends over 15 amino acids. Germline V lookup: CDR1 SGHNT, CDR2 YYREEE (reference sequence). One to two pinch biopsies were taken from the rectum during colonoscopy. TCRdb's copy holds only in-frame clones and misses some; the assay was immunoSEQ multiplex PCR. The sample includes around 34,000 clones, 81% of them seen just once. The chain carries TRBV5-4 and TRBJ1-1; TRBD1 matches at 9 bases. The TCR originated in a boy between 10 and 17 years old with mild ulcerative colitis. Sequenced input: gut tissue. CDR3 coding DNA: TGTGCCAGCAGCTTGGACACAGGGGGCTGGGGTGAAGCTTTCTTT. Amino acid sequence: CASSLDTGGWGEAFF.